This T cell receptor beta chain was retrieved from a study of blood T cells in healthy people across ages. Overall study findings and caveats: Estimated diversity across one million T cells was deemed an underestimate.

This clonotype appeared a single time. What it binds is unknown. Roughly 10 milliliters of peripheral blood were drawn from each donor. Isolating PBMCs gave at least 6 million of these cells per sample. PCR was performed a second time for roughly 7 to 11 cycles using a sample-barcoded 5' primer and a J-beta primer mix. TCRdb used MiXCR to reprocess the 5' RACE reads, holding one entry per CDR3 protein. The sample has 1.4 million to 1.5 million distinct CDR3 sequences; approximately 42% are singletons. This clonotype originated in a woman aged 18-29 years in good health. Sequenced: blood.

The CDR3 is CASSQGSGSGNEQFF. For the CDR3, the DNA is TGCGCCAGCAGCCAAGGGAGCGGGAGTGGGAATGAGCAGTTCTTC. The chain links TRBV4-1 to TRBJ2-1; 8 bases are shared with TRBD2. The V segment lost 1 base and the J segment 7 bases; nucleotides outside the gene matches: 6. This CDR3 is 15 amino acids long. Germline V gene data show CDR1 as MGHRA and CDR2 as YSYEKL.